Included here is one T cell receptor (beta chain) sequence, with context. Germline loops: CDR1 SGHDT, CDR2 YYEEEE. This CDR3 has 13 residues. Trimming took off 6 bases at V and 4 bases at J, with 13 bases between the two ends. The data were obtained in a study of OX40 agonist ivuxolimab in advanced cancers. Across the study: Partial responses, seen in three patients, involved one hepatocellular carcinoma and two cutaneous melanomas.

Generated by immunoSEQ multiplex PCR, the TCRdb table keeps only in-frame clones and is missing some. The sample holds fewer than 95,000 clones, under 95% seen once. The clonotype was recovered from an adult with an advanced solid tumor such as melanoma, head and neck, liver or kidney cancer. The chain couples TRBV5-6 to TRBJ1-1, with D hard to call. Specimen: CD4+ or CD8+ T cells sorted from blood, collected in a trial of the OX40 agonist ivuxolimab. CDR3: CASIPLTGTEAFF. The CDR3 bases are TGTGCCAGCATCCCCCTGACGGGCACTGAAGCTTTCTTT.